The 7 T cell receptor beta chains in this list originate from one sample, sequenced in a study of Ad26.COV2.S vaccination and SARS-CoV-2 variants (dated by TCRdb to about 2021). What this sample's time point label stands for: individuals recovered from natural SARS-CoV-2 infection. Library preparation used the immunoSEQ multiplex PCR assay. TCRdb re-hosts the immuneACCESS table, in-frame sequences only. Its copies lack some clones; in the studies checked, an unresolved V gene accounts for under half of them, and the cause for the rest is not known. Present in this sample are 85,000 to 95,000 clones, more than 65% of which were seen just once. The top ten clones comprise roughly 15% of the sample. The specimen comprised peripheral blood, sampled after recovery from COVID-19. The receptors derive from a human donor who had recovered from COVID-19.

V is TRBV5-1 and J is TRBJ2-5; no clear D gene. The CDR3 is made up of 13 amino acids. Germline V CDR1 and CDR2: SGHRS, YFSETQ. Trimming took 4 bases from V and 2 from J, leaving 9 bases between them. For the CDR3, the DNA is TGCGCCAGCAGCATCAACATACAAGAGACCCAGTACTTC. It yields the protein CASSINIQETQYF.

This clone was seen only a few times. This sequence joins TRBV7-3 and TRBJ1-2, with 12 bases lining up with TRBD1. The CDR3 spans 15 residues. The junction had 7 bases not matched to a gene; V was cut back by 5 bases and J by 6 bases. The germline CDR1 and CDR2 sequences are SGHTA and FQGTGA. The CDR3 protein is CASSPGTGGLNGYTF. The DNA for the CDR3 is TGTGCCAGCAGCCCCGGGACAGGGGGCCTTAATGGCTACACCTTC.

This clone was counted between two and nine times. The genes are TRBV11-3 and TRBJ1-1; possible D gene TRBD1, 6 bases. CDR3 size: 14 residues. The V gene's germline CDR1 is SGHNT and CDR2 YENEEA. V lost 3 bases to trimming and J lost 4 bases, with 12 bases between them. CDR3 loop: CASSFYRAGTEAFF. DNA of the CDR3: TGTGCCAGCAGCTTTTACAGGGCGGGCACTGAAGCTTTCTTT.

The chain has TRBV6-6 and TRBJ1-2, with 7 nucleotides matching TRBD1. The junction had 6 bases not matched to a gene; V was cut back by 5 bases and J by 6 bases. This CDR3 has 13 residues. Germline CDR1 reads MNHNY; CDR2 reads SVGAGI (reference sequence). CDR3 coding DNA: TGTGCCAGCAGTCGTACAGGGGTCGATGGCTACACCTTC. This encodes CASSRTGVDGYTF.

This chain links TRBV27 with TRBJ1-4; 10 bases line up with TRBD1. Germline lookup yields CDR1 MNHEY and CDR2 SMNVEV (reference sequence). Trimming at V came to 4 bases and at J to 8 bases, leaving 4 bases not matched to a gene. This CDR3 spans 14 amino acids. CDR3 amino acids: CASSWDRGTEKLFF. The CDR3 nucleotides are TGTGCCAGCAGTTGGGACAGGGGAACGGAAAAACTGTTTTTT.

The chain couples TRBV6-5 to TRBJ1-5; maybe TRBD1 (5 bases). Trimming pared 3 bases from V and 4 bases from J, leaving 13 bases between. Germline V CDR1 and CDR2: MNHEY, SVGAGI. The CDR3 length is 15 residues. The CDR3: CASSYGRGGNQPQHF. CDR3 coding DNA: TGTGCCAGCAGTTATGGGAGGGGTGGAAATCAGCCCCAGCATTTT.

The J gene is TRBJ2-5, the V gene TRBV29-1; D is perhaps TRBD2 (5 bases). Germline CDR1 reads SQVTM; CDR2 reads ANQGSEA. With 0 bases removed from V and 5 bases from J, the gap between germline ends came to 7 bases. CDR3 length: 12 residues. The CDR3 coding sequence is TGCAGCGTTGAAGAGAGAGGGGAGACCCAGTACTTC. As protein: CSVEERGETQYF.